The entry below gives a single TCR beta chain sequence along with its context. What it recognizes is unknown. The protocol was immunoSEQ multiplex PCR, while the TCRdb copy is restricted to in-frame clones and leaves out a portion. The repertoire includes approximately 54,000 clones, approximately 90% of them detected once, and 8.7% sits in the top ten. This entry belongs to a study of OX40 agonist ivuxolimab in advanced cancers. Study background: Ivuxolimab is an agonistic anti-OX40 (CD134) antibody, and patients were treated with it.

Study findings and constraints: CD4+ T cells averaged fewer expanded clones than CD8+ T cells. Normalized expansion of T-cell clones was also low for some nonresponders. Doses of 0.1 to 3.0 mg/kg were accompanied by clonal expansion of CD4+ and CD8+ blood T cells by week 6.

The germline CDR1 and CDR2 sequences are ENHRY and SYGVKD. Between the trimmed V and J ends, which lost 4 bases and 2 bases, there was a span of 11 bases. The CDR3 extends over 14 amino acids. V is TRBV10-3 and J is TRBJ1-1; no clear D. Sequences were derived from CD4+ or CD8+ T cells sorted from blood, sampled in a trial of the OX40 agonist ivuxolimab. The clonotype was recovered from an adult with an advanced solid tumor such as melanoma, head and neck, liver or kidney cancer. The CDR3 sequence is CAISVGDINTEAFF. The CDR3, as DNA: TGTGCCATCAGTGTTGGGGATATTAACACTGAAGCTTTCTTT.